One sample yielded the 30 T cell receptor beta chains listed below, sequenced in a study of CD8 T cells in Susac syndrome. Roughly 0.45 to 1 ug RNA was reverse transcribed with random hexamers. TCRdb reprocessed the immunoSEQ multiplex PCR reads via MiXCR and lists one record per CDR3 protein. The sample comprises about 190,000 distinct CDR3 sequences, over 85% of which are singletons, and 0.1% rests with the top ten. Sequencing input: CD4+ T cells from PBMCs. These TCRs come from a human donor in good health.

The CDR3 bases are TGTGCCAGTAGATCCAGGGAGCCCGTCTCTGGGGCCAACGTCCTGACTTTC. It yields the protein CASRSREPVSGANVLTF. This chain links TRBV19 with TRBJ2-6; D tentatively reads TRBD1 or TRBD2 (5 bases each). Trimming cost V 6 bases and J 0 bases, with 15 bases left between them. Germline-derived CDR1 and CDR2 are LNHDA and SQIVND (reference sequence). This CDR3 spans 17 amino acids.

V gene TRBV3-1 combines with J gene TRBJ2-2; D is possibly TRBD1 (5 bases). The CDR3 contains 17 residues. Trimming cost V 0 bases and J 7 bases, with 18 bases left between them. Germline assignment: CDR1 LGHDT and CDR2 YNNKEL (reference sequence). DNA of the CDR3: TGTGCCAGCAGCCAAGATCGTTTTGCAGGGAAGATCGGGGAGCTGTTTTTT. Protein: CASSQDRFAGKIGELFF.

J is TRBJ1-5 and V is TRBV19; perhaps TRBD1 as D (5 bases). V was pared by 11 bases and J by 0 bases, with 17 bases between. The CDR3 sequence is 15 residues long. Germline V gene lookup returns CDR1 LNHDA and CDR2 SQIVND (reference sequence). The CDR3 sequence: CACKRGFNSNQPQHF. Here the CDR3 DNA reads TGTGCCTGCAAGAGGGGCTTCAATAGCAATCAGCCCCAGCATTTT. The full variable domain, with the rest looked up from reference TRBV19 and TRBJ1-5, is DGGITQSPKYLFRKEGQNVTLSCEQNLNHDAMYWYRQDPGQGLRLIYYSQIVNDFQKGDIAEGYSVSREKKESFPLTVTSAQKNPTAFYLCACKRGFNSNQPQHFGDGTRLSIL.

V and J are TRBV19 and TRBJ1-2; tentative D call: TRBD1 (5 bases). V was clipped by 2 bases and J by 10 bases, with 17 bases between them. The CDR3 is 14 residues long. CDR1 and CDR2 from the germline V gene are LNHDA and SQIVND (reference sequence). The CDR3 spells CASSIFGGARDYTF. CDR3 bases: TGTGCCAGTAGTATATTTGGAGGGGCCAGGGACTACACCTTC. Full variable domain (remainder filled in from reference TRBV19 and TRBJ1-2): DGGITQSPKYLFRKEGQNVTLSCEQNLNHDAMYWYRQDPGQGLRLIYYSQIVNDFQKGDIAEGYSVSREKKESFPLTVTSAQKNPTAFYLCASSIFGGARDYTFGSGTRLTVV.

CDR3 loop: CASSIDRTGIAFF. The DNA of the CDR3 is TGTGCCAGTAGTATTGACAGGACGGGGATCGCTTTCTTT. This sequence joins TRBV19 and TRBJ1-1; tentative D call: TRBD1 (6 bases). This CDR3 comprises 13 residues. Trimming pared 3 bases from V and 11 bases from J, leaving 16 bases between. Germline V gene sequence: CDR1 LNHDA, CDR2 SQIVND (reference sequence).

In this sample, this clonotype turned up once. The chain joins TRBV4-2 to TRBJ2-1; D is undetermined. There are 13 residues in the CDR3. CDR1 and CDR2 (germline): LGHNA, YNFKEQ. The V gene lost 0 bases and the J gene lost 3 bases, with 3 bases spanning the gap. The CDR3 protein is CASSQDDYNEQFF. CDR3 DNA sequence: TGTGCCAGCAGCCAAGATGACTACAATGAGCAGTTCTTC.

The chain links TRBV20-1 to TRBJ2-5, with D tentatively TRBD1 (6 bases). The germline V gene has CDR1 DFQATT and CDR2 SNEGSKA (reference sequence). This CDR3 has 11 amino acids. Trimming pared 7 bases from V and 1 base from J, leaving 7 bases between. The CDR3 DNA follows: TGCAGTGTGGACAGCCAAGAGACCCAGTACTTC. As protein: CSVDSQETQYF.

This chain links TRBV7-9 with TRBJ2-3, with D maybe TRBD2 (5 bases). The germline gives CDR1 SEHNR, CDR2 FQNEAQ (reference sequence). V gave up 7 bases and J gave up 3 bases, with 14 bases separating them. CDR3 length: 14 residues. For the CDR3, the DNA is TGTGCCAGCACCTTGGACTCATTTACAGATACGCAGTATTTT. Amino acid sequence: CASTLDSFTDTQYF.

This chain uses TRBV6-2 or TRBV6-3 with TRBJ1-5; D remains ambiguous. The CDR3 extends over 14 amino acids. CDR1 and CDR2 (germline): MNHEY, SVGEGT. V lost 3 bases to trimming and J lost 4 bases, with 10 bases between them. CDR3 amino acids: CASSYEERNQPQHF. The CDR3 DNA is TGTGCCAGCAGTTATGAAGAACGAAATCAGCCCCAGCATTTT.

The gene calls are TRBV2 and TRBJ1-4; weak D call: TRBD1 (5 bases). With 5 bases removed from V and 4 bases from J, the gap between germline ends came to 14 bases. This CDR3 comprises 15 residues. Germline V lookup: CDR1 SNHLY, CDR2 FYNNEI. This CDR3 reads CASSWDLGRNEKLFF. Here the CDR3 DNA reads TGTGCCAGCAGTTGGGACTTGGGCCGTAATGAAAAACTGTTTTTT.

The chain carries TRBV12-3 or TRBV12-4 and TRBJ2-6; possible D gene TRBD2, 5 bases. This CDR3 has 13 residues. V was trimmed by 9 bases and J by 2 bases, leaving 8 bases between them. The CDR3 loop is CASHGAGANVLTF. Written as DNA, the CDR3 is TGTGCCAGTCACGGGGCTGGGGCCAACGTCCTGACTTTC.

The chain is built from TRBV6-1 and TRBJ2-1; D gene unclear. Trimming took 4 bases from V and 2 from J, leaving 9 bases between them. Looked up from germline, CDR1 is MNHNS and CDR2 is SASEGT. This CDR3 is built from 14 residues. The CDR3 protein is CASSVYSTYNEQFF. The DNA for the CDR3 is TGTGCCAGCAGTGTTTACAGCACCTACAATGAGCAGTTCTTC.

The rearrangement joins TRBV6-5 to TRBJ2-1; D possibly uses TRBD1 or TRBD2 (6 bases each). The germline CDR1 and CDR2 sequences are MNHEY and SVGAGI. With 3 bases removed from V and 11 bases from J, the gap between germline ends came to 14 bases. The CDR3 length is 13 residues. CDR3 sequence (DNA): TGTGCCAGCAGTTATGAGGGGGGTTTTAAGCAGTTCTTC. Its translation: CASSYEGGFKQFF.

This rearrangement joins TRBV2 to TRBJ1-2; tentatively, D is TRBD1 (6 bases). The CDR3 is 11 amino acids. V was clipped by 6 bases and J by 4 bases, with 6 bases between them. The germline V gene encodes CDR1 SNHLY and CDR2 FYNNEI. The CDR3 nucleotides are TGTGCCAGCAGGGACAGCTATGGCTACACCTTC. It encodes CASRDSYGYTF.

The chain combines TRBV7-9 with TRBJ1-5, with D unclear. Per the germline V gene, CDR1 is SEHNR and CDR2 is FQNEAQ (reference sequence). This CDR3 comprises 13 residues. Deletions cut 5 bases from V and 5 bases from J, with 10 bases between. CDR3 sequence: CASSTSDDQPQHF. CDR3 nucleotide sequence: TGTGCCAGCAGCACCTCGGACGATCAGCCCCAGCATTTT.

V usage is TRBV14 and J usage is TRBJ1-3, with D hard to call. Germline CDR1 reads SGHDN; CDR2 reads FVKESK. There are 12 residues in the CDR3. Trimming took off 1 base at V and 8 bases at J, with 6 bases between the two ends. In DNA, the CDR3 is TGTGCCAGCAGCCAAGCCCACCACACCATATATTTT. Amino acid sequence: CASSQAHHTIYF.

The J gene is TRBJ1-2, the V gene TRBV7-2, with unresolved D. CDR3 length: 13 amino acids. Trimming cost V 5 bases and J 6 bases, with 13 bases left between them. CDR1 and CDR2 from the germline V gene are SGHTA and FQGNSA. The CDR3 coding sequence is TGTGCCAGCAGCCTCGTCCCAGTAGATGGCTACACCTTC. It codes for CASSLVPVDGYTF.

The V and J genes are TRBV20-1 and TRBJ1-2, with D possibly matching TRBD1 (5 bases). Trimming stripped 2 bases from V and 2 bases from J, with 9 bases between. Germline V gene lookup returns CDR1 DFQATT and CDR2 SNEGSKA (reference sequence). The CDR3 sequence is 13 residues long. CDR3 sequence: CSARRAGNYGYTF. The DNA of the CDR3 is TGCAGTGCTAGAAGGGCAGGGAACTATGGCTACACCTTC.

This chain uses TRBV2 with TRBJ1-2; TRBD1 aligns across 10 bases. Trimming removed 8 bases from V and 0 bases from J; junction bases left unmatched: 3. Germline V gene lookup returns CDR1 SNHLY and CDR2 FYNNEI. This CDR3 region has 14 residues. The CDR3 coding sequence is TGTGCCAGCCAGGACAGGGGGTCTAACTATGGCTACACCTTC. It encodes CASQDRGSNYGYTF.

The chain has TRBV12-3 or TRBV12-4 and TRBJ2-7; D not resolved. The germline V and J ends were trimmed by 0 bases and 6 bases, with 21 bases remaining between them. The CDR3 runs 17 residues. The CDR3 is CASSLAKAAWTPSEQYF. The CDR3 DNA follows: TGTGCCAGCAGTTTAGCGAAAGCAGCGTGGACGCCTAGCGAGCAGTACTTC.

V and J are TRBV14 and TRBJ2-7, with D unresolved. The CDR3 extends over 12 amino acids. Trimming shortened V by 0 bases and J by 4 bases, and 4 bases separated the two germline ends. Looked up from germline, CDR1 is SGHDN and CDR2 is FVKESK. CDR3 loop: CASSQEWYEQYF. The CDR3 coding sequence is TGTGCCAGCAGCCAAGAGTGGTACGAGCAGTACTTC.

V usage is TRBV29-1 and J usage is TRBJ2-5; D gene unclear. The CDR3 length is 13 residues. Deletions cut 4 bases from V and 1 base from J, with 10 bases between. The V gene's germline CDR1 is SQVTM and CDR2 ANQGSEA. Here the CDR3 reads CSVGEGVQETQYF. The CDR3 bases are TGCAGCGTTGGAGAAGGTGTCCAAGAGACCCAGTACTTC.

The V call is TRBV24-1, the J call TRBJ2-1; 12 nucleotides line up with TRBD2. Germline lookup yields CDR1 KGHDR and CDR2 SFDVKD. The V gene end was trimmed by 7 bases and the J gene end by 2 bases; junction bases not matched to a gene: 2. CDR3 size: 15 residues. The CDR3 sequence: CATSASGGAYNEQFF. As DNA, the CDR3 is TGTGCCACCAGCGCTAGCGGGGGGGCCTACAATGAGCAGTTCTTC.

The chain employs TRBV4-1 and TRBJ1-6; 7 positions match TRBD1. Trimming at V came to 0 bases and at J to 5 bases, leaving 10 bases not matched to a gene. The germline CDR1 and CDR2 sequences are MGHRA and YSYEKL. The CDR3 consists of 18 residues. The CDR3 loop reads CASSQDLTGLRNNSPLHF. CDR3 DNA sequence: TGCGCCAGCAGCCAAGATTTGACAGGGCTGAGGAATAATTCACCCCTCCACTTT.

This clonotype was observed once. The chain combines TRBV19 with TRBJ1-5; D remains ambiguous. The CDR3 loop spans 16 amino acids. The germline V and J ends were trimmed by 2 bases and 4 bases, with 15 bases remaining between them. Germline lookup yields CDR1 LNHDA and CDR2 SQIVND (reference sequence). CDR3 in amino acids: CASSIPPGWLNQPQHF. CDR3 bases: TGTGCCAGTAGTATACCCCCGGGGTGGCTAAATCAGCCCCAGCATTTT.

The chain carries TRBV6-5 and TRBJ1-2; D may be TRBD1 (6 bases). This CDR3 is built from 12 residues. The germline V gene encodes CDR1 MNHEY and CDR2 SVGAGI. V was clipped by 7 bases and J by 4 bases, with 10 bases between them. CDR3 amino acids: CASNGGGYGYTF. The CDR3 nucleotides read TGTGCCAGCAATGGAGGGGGCTATGGCTACACCTTC.

CDR3 loop: CASSLAVRSGAETQYF. The CDR3 coding sequence is TGTGCCAGCAGCTTAGCCGTTAGGTCGGGGGCAGAGACCCAGTACTTC. This chain joins TRBV7-6 and TRBJ2-5; D may be TRBD1 or TRBD2 (6 bases each). V gave up 0 bases and J gave up 4 bases, with 15 bases separating them. In germline, CDR1 is SGHVS, CDR2 FNYEAQ. This CDR3 is built from 16 residues.

CDR3: CSASRTGNSPLHF. For the CDR3, the DNA is TGCAGTGCTAGCCGGACCGGGAATTCACCCCTCCACTTT. The rearrangement links TRBV20-1 to TRBJ1-6; D is unresolved. V was trimmed by 3 bases and J by 7 bases, leaving 10 bases between them. CDR1 and CDR2 (germline): DFQATT, SNEGSKA (reference sequence). This CDR3 spans 13 amino acids.

The chain is built from TRBV5-1 and TRBJ1-2; weak D call: TRBD1 (6 bases). The CDR3 length is 15 residues. Germline loops: CDR1 SGHRS, CDR2 YFSETQ. Trimming took 0 bases from V and 4 from J, leaving 13 bases between them. The CDR3 spells CASSLAGQLLYGYTF. The CDR3 region has the DNA TGCGCCAGCAGCTTGGCCGGACAGCTCCTCTATGGCTACACCTTC. Based on the CDR3 plus reference TRBV5-1 and TRBJ1-2, the full variable domain is KAGVTQTPRYLIKTRGQQVTLSCSPISGHRSVSWYQQTPGQGLQFLFEYFSETQRNKGNFPGRFSGRQFSNSRSEMNVSTLELGDSALYLCASSLAGQLLYGYTFGSGTRLTVV.

The chain couples TRBV20-1 to TRBJ1-2, with a weak D call TRBD1 (6 bases). Trimming pared 0 bases from V and 10 bases from J, leaving 18 bases between. Germline CDR1 and CDR2: DFQATT and SNEGSKA (reference sequence). The CDR3 length is 14 residues. In nucleotides, the CDR3 is TGCAGTGCTAGAGAATTGGGGGGCTCGGGTGACTACACCTTC. Amino acids: CSARELGGSGDYTF.